The T cell receptor (beta chain) described here comes from a study of blood T cell repertoires in COVID-19. The overall study: The origin of the acute and convalescent COVID-19 samples was the United States, Italy and Spain. T cells, B-cell-depleted T cells, or PBMCs supplied cDNA or gDNA.

V was shortened by 2 bases and J by 2 bases, with 13 bases between the two germline ends. Germline V gives CDR1 MNHEY, CDR2 SMNVEV (reference sequence). CDR3 length equals 17 residues. Clones were sequenced by immunoSEQ multiplex PCR, and TCRdb holds only the in-frame ones, with some missing. This table has roughly 290,000 clones, approximately 90% appearing once. Patients from Seattle were sampled longitudinally, starting during active infection. V and J are TRBV27 and TRBJ1-6; D might be TRBD1 (6 bases). The sequencing sample was made of peripheral blood. The origin of this receptor is a woman under 40 with COVID-19, enrolled during active disease. The CDR3 region has the DNA TGTGCCAGCAGTTTAGGACAGTTAACCGCCTATAATTCACCCCTCCACTTT. This translates into CASSLGQLTAYNSPLHF.